The sequence of this T cell receptor (beta chain) was determined in a study of blood T cell repertoires in COVID-19. Unmatched junction bases numbered 7, after V lost 2 bases and J lost 5 bases. The germline gives CDR1 SGHAT, CDR2 FQNNGV. The CDR3 totals 17 residues. As processed by the authors: Estimates of nucleated cell counts were drawn from the amplification of reference gene primers. The table came from immunoSEQ multiplex PCR; TCRdb's copy has only in-frame clones and leaves some out. V and J calls and clone size are copied from that table; D and trimming were computed from the DNA. The repertoire includes some 88,000 clones, 86% of them detected once, and less than 8.5% sits in the top ten.

The clonotype was recovered from a man in his 60s with acute or convalescent COVID-19. Source material: peripheral blood. This chain links TRBV11-2 with TRBJ2-2, with TRBD1 identical over 11 bases. The CDR3 DNA reads as TGTGCCAGCAGCTTAAGAGGACAGGGGGCTTGGACCGGGGAGCTGTTTTTT. Its translation: CASSLRGQGAWTGELFF.